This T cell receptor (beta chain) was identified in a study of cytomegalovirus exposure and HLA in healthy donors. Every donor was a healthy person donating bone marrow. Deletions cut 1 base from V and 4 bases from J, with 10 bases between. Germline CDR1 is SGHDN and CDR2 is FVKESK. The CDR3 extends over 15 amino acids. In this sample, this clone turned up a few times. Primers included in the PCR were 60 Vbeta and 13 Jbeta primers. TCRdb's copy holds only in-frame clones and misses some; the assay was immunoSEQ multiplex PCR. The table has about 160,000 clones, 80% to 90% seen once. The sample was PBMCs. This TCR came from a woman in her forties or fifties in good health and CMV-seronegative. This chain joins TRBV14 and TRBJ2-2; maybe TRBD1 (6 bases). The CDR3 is CASSQGQVSTGELFF. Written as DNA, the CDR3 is TGTGCCAGCAGCCAAGGACAGGTTAGCACCGGGGAGCTGTTTTTT.